The 21 T cell receptor beta chains given below trace back to one sample, sequenced in a study of follicular helper T cells after annual influenza vaccination. Specified time point: 2015-2016 season, pre-vaccination. The protocol was immunoSEQ multiplex PCR, while the TCRdb copy is restricted to in-frame clones and leaves out a portion. The table shows 2,000 to 2,500 clones, with over 75% occurring only once. Sequences were derived from CXCR5- memory CD4+ T cells sorted from blood, sampled on the day of influenza vaccination. Every receptor here comes from an adult who received the influenza vaccine.

The rearrangement links TRBV5-6 to TRBJ2-2; D not resolved. The V and J ends lost 1 base and 0 bases respectively, with 7 bases between them. Germline V gene sequence: CDR1 SGHDT, CDR2 YYEEEE. The CDR3 has 15 amino acids. The DNA of the CDR3 is TGTGCCAGCAGCTTGCGTAGGGCGAACACCGGGGAGCTGTTTTTT. This codes for CASSLRRANTGELFF.

The chain is built from TRBV19 and TRBJ2-7; D uncertain. The ends were cut back, 3 bases at V and 0 bases at J, with 12 bases in the middle. From germline, CDR1 is LNHDA and CDR2 SQIVND (reference sequence). The CDR3 length is 15 residues. The CDR3 sequence is CASSIQQQSSYEQYF. The CDR3 nucleotides are TGTGCCAGTAGTATCCAACAGCAGAGCTCCTACGAGCAGTACTTC. Drawing the rest from reference TRBV19 and TRBJ2-7, the complete variable domain is DGGITQSPKYLFRKEGQNVTLSCEQNLNHDAMYWYRQDPGQGLRLIYYSQIVNDFQKGDIAEGYSVSREKKESFPLTVTSAQKNPTAFYLCASSIQQQSSYEQYFGPGTRLTVT.

The V and J genes are TRBV9 and TRBJ1-1, with TRBD1 matching 9 bases. The V segment lost 0 bases and the J segment 0 bases; nucleotides outside the gene matches: 9. The germline gives CDR1 SGDLS, CDR2 YYNGEE. The CDR3 has 18 residues. The CDR3 is CASSVGGQGSIMNTEAFF. Written as DNA, the CDR3 is TGTGCCAGCAGCGTAGGGGGACAGGGTTCGATTATGAACACTGAAGCTTTCTTT.

Details on this clone: One end of the junction fails to match germline, which may point to a read error. The CDR3 DNA follows: TGTGCCAGCAGTCAAGGGGCAGGTAGAGATCAGCCCCAGCATTTT. Amino acids: CASSQGAGRDQPQHF. The chain recombines TRBV4-2 with TRBJ1-5, with D perhaps TRBD1 (5 bases). Germline assignment: CDR1 LGHNA and CDR2 YNFKEQ. This CDR3 has 15 residues.

The V gene is TRBV11-3, the J gene TRBJ2-2, with TRBD2 identical over 7 bases. The germline V gene has CDR1 SGHNT and CDR2 YENEEA. V lost 5 bases, J lost 7 bases, and 4 bases stayed unmatched. CDR3 length equals 13 residues. CDR3 DNA: TGTGCCAGCAGCGCAGCGGGGATCGGGGAGCTGTTTTTT. This encodes CASSAAGIGELFF.

The chain links TRBV19 to TRBJ2-2; possible D gene TRBD2, 5 bases. V lost 6 bases, J lost 0 bases, and 11 bases lay in between. The CDR3 is made up of 15 amino acids. CDR1 is LNHDA and CDR2 is SQIVND in the germline V gene (reference sequence). The CDR3 region is CASRTTGTNTGELFF. Here the CDR3 DNA reads TGTGCCAGTAGGACAACCGGGACGAACACCGGGGAGCTGTTTTTT. Variable domain in full (rest from reference TRBV19 and TRBJ2-2): DGGITQSPKYLFRKEGQNVTLSCEQNLNHDAMYWYRQDPGQGLRLIYYSQIVNDFQKGDIAEGYSVSREKKESFPLTVTSAQKNPTAFYLCASRTTGTNTGELFFGEGSRLTVL.

V and J are TRBV6-9 and TRBJ1-2, with TRBD1 as a possible D gene (6 bases). The CDR3 has 12 amino acids. Trimming took 5 bases from V and 3 from J, leaving 7 bases between them. Germline V gene lookup returns CDR1 MNHGY and CDR2 SVAAGI. The CDR3 protein is CASSRQDYGYTF. Here the CDR3 DNA reads TGTGCCAGCAGTAGACAGGACTATGGCTACACCTTC.

V is TRBV29-1 and J is TRBJ1-1; D gene uncertain. This CDR3 is 12 amino acids long. The ends were cut back, 3 bases at V and 1 base at J, with 6 bases in the middle. The germline gives CDR1 SQVTM, CDR2 ANQGSEA. The CDR3 region is CSVDKGNTEAFF. The CDR3 coding sequence is TGCAGCGTTGATAAAGGGAACACTGAAGCTTTCTTT.

This rearrangement joins TRBV6-6 to TRBJ1-5; D might be TRBD1 (5 bases). The germline CDR1 and CDR2 sequences are MNHNY and SVGAGI (reference sequence). V dropped 0 bases and J dropped 2 bases, with 5 bases sitting between them. The CDR3 has 14 residues. CDR3 in amino acids: CASSYSGGNQPQHF. As DNA, the CDR3 is TGTGCCAGCAGTTACTCGGGGGGCAATCAGCCCCAGCATTTT.

The V gene is TRBV5-1, the J gene TRBJ1-5; a weak D match, TRBD1 (6 bases). V lost 0 bases and J 4 bases, leaving 11 bases between the germline ends. Germline V CDR1 and CDR2: SGHRS, YFSETQ. The CDR3 spans 15 residues. Written as DNA, the CDR3 is TGCGCCAGCAGCTTGGCAACAGGGAGTAATCAGCCCCAGCATTTT. Its translation is CASSLATGSNQPQHF. Based on the CDR3 plus reference TRBV5-1 and TRBJ1-5, the full variable domain is KAGVTQTPRYLIKTRGQQVTLSCSPISGHRSVSWYQQTPGQGLQFLFEYFSETQRNKGNFPGRFSGRQFSNSRSEMNVSTLELGDSALYLCASSLATGSNQPQHFGDGTRLSIL.

The gene calls are TRBV30 and TRBJ1-4, with TRBD1 identical over 9 bases. The V and J ends lost 7 bases and 7 bases, in that order; junction bases with no gene match: 4. The germline V gene has CDR1 GTSNPN and CDR2 SVGIG (reference sequence). The CDR3 has 12 residues. CDR3 amino acids: CASGQGSEKLFF. For the CDR3, the DNA is TGTGCCTCGGGACAGGGAAGTGAAAAACTGTTTTTT.

The CDR3 DNA is TGTGCCAGCAGCGGTTGGCTGGTACAGGGCGCGTGGTACGAGCAGTACTTC. It specifies CASSGWLVQGAWYEQYF. The chain couples TRBV5-6 to TRBJ2-7; possible D gene TRBD1, 6 bases. Germline-derived CDR1 and CDR2 are SGHDT and YYEEEE. CDR3 length equals 17 residues. Trimming pared 4 bases from V and 4 bases from J, leaving 24 bases between. The entire variable domain, with the rest obtained from reference TRBV5-6 and TRBJ2-7, is as follows: DAGVTQSPTHLIKTRGQQVTLRCSPKSGHDTVSWYQQALGQGPQFIFQYYEEEERQRGNFPDRFSGHQFPNYSSELNVNALLLGDSALYLCASSGWLVQGAWYEQYFGPGTRLTVT.

The chain has TRBV11-2 and TRBJ2-2; a weak D match, TRBD2 (5 bases). Trimming removed 2 bases at V and 4 bases at J, with 20 bases between. Germline V gene lookup returns CDR1 SGHAT and CDR2 FQNNGV. This CDR3 spans 18 amino acids. The CDR3 nucleotides are TGTGCCAGCAGCTTACTCCGGAACTCATTTCGGGGCACCGGGGAGCTGTTTTTT. As protein: CASSLLRNSFRGTGELFF.

The J gene is TRBJ2-2, the V gene TRBV30; tentative D call: TRBD2 (5 bases). The germline V gene has CDR1 GTSNPN and CDR2 SVGIG (reference sequence). This CDR3 region has 14 residues. CDR3 in DNA: TGTGCGGGAGCCCCCCCATCGAACACCGGGGAGCTGTTTTTT. Amino acids: CAGAPPSNTGELFF.

The chain combines TRBV9 with TRBJ2-6; D is ambiguous. V was cut by 3 bases and J by 2 bases, with 3 bases left in between. The CDR3 spans 13 residues. Per the germline V gene, CDR1 is SGDLS and CDR2 is YYNGEE. The CDR3 protein is CASSGPGANVLTF. CDR3 coding DNA: TGTGCCAGCAGCGGACCTGGGGCCAACGTCCTGACTTTC.

This chain connects TRBV19 to TRBJ2-7; D is undetermined. This CDR3 is 15 amino acids long. Trimming removed 3 bases from V and 4 bases from J, with 16 bases in between. The germline V gene has CDR1 LNHDA and CDR2 SQIVND (reference sequence). This CDR3 is CASSIGLGRTYEQYF. The CDR3 region has the DNA TGTGCCAGTAGTATCGGGCTGGGCAGGACGTACGAGCAGTACTTC.

This rearrangement joins TRBV5-1 to TRBJ2-5, with a weak D call TRBD2 (6 bases). The germline CDR1 and CDR2 sequences are SGHRS and YFSETQ. The CDR3 length is 13 residues. Between the trimmed V and J ends, which lost 2 bases and 5 bases, there was a span of 10 bases. The CDR3 reads CASSFGGEETQYF. CDR3 nucleotide sequence: TGCGCCAGCAGCTTCGGAGGGGAGGAGACCCAGTACTTC.

The chain employs TRBV7-6 and TRBJ1-3; TRBD1 might be the D (6 bases). V gave up 5 bases and J gave up 0 bases, with 23 bases separating them. Per germline, CDR1 SGHVS and CDR2 FNYEAQ. CDR3 length: 19 residues. The CDR3 region has the DNA TGTGCCAGCAGCCCCCGGGACACCACTCTTATATCCTCTGGAAACACCATATATTTT. It is translated as CASSPRDTTLISSGNTIYF.

The chain joins TRBV10-3 to TRBJ2-3, with D unclear. The V gene lost 0 bases and the J gene lost 9 bases, with 13 bases spanning the gap. The CDR3 length is 14 residues. Germline V gene lookup returns CDR1 ENHRY and CDR2 SYGVKD. The DNA of the CDR3 is TGTGCCATCAGTGAGTCTGGGGTGCCGGAGACGCAGTATTTT. It codes for CAISESGVPETQYF.

In its sample, this clone was seen once. V and J are TRBV7-2 and TRBJ2-5; D is uncertain. This CDR3 comprises 14 residues. Germline-derived CDR1 and CDR2 are SGHTA and FQGNSA. V lost 2 bases and J lost 6, with 13 bases in between. This CDR3 is CASSLPPGGKTQYF. Written as DNA, the CDR3 is TGTGCCAGCAGCTTACCCCCGGGTGGGAAGACCCAGTACTTC.

V usage is TRBV10-1 and J usage is TRBJ1-1, with 7 bases identical to TRBD1. Germline CDR1 reads WNHNN; CDR2 reads SYGVQD (reference sequence). This CDR3 comprises 14 residues. V shed 5 bases and J 1 base; nucleotides not matched to a gene: 4. In DNA form, the CDR3 reads TGCGCCAGCAGTCCCGGGACAGCGAACACTGAAGCTTTCTTT. It specifies CASSPGTANTEAFF.